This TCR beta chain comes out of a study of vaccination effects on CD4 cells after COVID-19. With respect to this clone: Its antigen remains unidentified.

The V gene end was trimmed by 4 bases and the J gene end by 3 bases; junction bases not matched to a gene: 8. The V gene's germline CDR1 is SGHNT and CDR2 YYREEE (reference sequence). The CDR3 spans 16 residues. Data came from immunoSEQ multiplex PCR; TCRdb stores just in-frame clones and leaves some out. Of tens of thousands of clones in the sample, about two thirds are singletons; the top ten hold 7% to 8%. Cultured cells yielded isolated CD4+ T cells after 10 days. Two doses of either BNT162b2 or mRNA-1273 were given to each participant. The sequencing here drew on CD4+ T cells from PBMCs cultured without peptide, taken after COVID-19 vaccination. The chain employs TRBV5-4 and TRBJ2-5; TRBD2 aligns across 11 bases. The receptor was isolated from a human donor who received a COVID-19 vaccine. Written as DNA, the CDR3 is TGTGCCAGCAGCGAGGGACTAGCGGTTCCAAAAGAGACCCAGTACTTC. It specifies CASSEGLAVPKETQYF. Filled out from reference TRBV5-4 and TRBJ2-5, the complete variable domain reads ETGVTQSPTHLIKTRGQQVTLRCSSQSGHNTVSWYQQALGQGPQFIFQYYREEENGRGNFPPRFSGLQFPNYSSELNVNALELDDSALYLCASSEGLAVPKETQYFGPGTRLLVL.